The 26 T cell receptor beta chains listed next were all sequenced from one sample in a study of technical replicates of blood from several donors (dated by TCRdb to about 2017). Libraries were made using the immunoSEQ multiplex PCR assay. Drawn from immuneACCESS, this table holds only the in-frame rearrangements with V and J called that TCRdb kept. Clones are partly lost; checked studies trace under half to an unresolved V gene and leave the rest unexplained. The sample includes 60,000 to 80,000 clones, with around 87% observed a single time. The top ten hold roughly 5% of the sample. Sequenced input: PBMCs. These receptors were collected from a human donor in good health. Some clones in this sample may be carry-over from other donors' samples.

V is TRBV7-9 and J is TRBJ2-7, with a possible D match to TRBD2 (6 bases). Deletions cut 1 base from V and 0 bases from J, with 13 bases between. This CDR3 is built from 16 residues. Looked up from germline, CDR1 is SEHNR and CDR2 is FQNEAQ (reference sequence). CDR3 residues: CASSLGVSGLSYEQYF. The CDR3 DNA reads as TGTGCCAGCAGCTTAGGAGTTAGCGGCCTCTCCTACGAGCAGTACTTC.

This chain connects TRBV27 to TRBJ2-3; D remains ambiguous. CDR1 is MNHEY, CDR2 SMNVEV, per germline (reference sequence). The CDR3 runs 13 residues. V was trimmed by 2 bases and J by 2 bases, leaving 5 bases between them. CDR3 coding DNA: TGTGCCAGCAGTTTAATAGCCACAGATACGCAGTATTTT. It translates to CASSLIATDTQYF.

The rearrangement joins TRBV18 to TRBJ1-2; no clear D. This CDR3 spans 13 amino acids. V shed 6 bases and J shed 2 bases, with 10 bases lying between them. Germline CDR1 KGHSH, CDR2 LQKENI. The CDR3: CASSPDTNYGYTF. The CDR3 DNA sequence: TGTGCCAGCTCTCCCGACACGAACTATGGCTACACCTTC.

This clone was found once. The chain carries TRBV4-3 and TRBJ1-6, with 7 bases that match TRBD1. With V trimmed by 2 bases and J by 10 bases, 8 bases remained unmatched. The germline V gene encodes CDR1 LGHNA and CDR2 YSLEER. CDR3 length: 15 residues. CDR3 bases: TGCGCCAGCAGCCAACGACAGGGTGAATGGTCACCCCTCCACTTT. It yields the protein CASSQRQGEWSPLHF.

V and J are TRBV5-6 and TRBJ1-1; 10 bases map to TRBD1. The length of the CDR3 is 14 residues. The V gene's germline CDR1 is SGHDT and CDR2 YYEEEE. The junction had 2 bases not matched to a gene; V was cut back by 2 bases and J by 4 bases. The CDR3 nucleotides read TGTGCCAGCAGCTTTAGGACAGGGGGCACTGAAGCTTTCTTT. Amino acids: CASSFRTGGTEAFF.

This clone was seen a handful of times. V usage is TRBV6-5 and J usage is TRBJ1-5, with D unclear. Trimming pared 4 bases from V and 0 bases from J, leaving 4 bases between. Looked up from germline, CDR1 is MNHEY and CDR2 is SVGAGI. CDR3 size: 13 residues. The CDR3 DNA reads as TGTGCCAGCAGTTTAGATAGCAATCAGCCCCAGCATTTT. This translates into CASSLDSNQPQHF.

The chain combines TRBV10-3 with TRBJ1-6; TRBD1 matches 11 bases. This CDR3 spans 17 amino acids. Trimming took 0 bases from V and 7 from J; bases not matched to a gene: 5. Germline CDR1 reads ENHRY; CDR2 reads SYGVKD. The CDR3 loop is CAISESTGQGVNSPLHF. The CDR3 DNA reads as TGTGCCATCAGTGAGTCGACGGGACAGGGGGTAAATTCACCCCTCCACTTT.

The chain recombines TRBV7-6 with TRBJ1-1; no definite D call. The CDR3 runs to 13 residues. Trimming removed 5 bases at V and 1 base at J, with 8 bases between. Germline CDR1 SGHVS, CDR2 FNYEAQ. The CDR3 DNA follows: TGTGCCAGCAGCCAACATTGGAACACTGAAGCTTTCTTT. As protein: CASSQHWNTEAFF.

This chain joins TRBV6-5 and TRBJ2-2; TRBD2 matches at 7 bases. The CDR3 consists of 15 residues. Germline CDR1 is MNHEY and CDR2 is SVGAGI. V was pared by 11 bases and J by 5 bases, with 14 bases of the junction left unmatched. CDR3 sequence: CASRSRGRVTGELFF. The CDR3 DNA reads TGTGCCTCACGAAGTCGCGGGAGAGTAACCGGGGAGCTGTTTTTT.

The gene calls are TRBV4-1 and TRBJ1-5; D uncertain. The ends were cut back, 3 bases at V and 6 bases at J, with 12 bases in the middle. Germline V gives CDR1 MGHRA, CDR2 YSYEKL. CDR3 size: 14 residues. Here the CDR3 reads CASSHVVESQPQHF. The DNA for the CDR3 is TGCGCCAGCAGCCACGTCGTTGAGAGTCAGCCCCAGCATTTT.

CDR3 nucleotides: TGTGCCAGCGAGGACTTATCTGGTAATAATTCACCCCTCCACTTT. Protein sequence: CASEDLSGNNSPLHF. The chain links TRBV19 to TRBJ1-6; D is unclear. V lost 9 bases and J lost 5, with 17 bases in between. The germline V gene encodes CDR1 LNHDA and CDR2 SQIVND (reference sequence). The CDR3 length is 15 residues.

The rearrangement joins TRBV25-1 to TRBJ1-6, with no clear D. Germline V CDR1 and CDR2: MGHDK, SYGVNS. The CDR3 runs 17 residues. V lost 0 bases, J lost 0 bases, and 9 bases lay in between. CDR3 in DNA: TGTGCCAGCAGTGAATACGGGGATAGCTCCTATAATTCACCCCTCCACTTT. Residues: CASSEYGDSSYNSPLHF.

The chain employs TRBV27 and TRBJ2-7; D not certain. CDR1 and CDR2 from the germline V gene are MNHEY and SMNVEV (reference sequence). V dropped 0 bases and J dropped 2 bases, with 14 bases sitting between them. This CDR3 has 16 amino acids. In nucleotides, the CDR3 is TGTGCCAGCAGTTTATCCCCCCAGGTCTTGACCTACGAGCAGTACTTC. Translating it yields CASSLSPQVLTYEQYF.

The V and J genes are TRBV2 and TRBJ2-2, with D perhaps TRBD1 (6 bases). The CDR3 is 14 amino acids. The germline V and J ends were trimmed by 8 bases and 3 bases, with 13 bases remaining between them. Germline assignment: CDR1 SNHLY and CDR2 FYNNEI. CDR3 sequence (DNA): TGTGCCAGCTACCGGGACACTTACACCGGGGAGCTGTTTTTT. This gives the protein CASYRDTYTGELFF.

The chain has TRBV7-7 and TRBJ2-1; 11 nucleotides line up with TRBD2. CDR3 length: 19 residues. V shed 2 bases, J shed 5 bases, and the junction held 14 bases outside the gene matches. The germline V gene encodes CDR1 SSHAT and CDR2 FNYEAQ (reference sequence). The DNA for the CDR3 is TGTGCCAGCAGCTTACAGGGGCTAGCGGGAGGAGTATACCACAATGAGCAGTTCTTC. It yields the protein CASSLQGLAGGVYHNEQFF.

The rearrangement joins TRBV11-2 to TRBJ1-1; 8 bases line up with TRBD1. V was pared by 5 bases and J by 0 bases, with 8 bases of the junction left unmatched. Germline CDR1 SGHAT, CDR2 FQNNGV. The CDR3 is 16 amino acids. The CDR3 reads CASSAGQGALNTEAFF. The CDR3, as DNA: TGTGCCAGCAGCGCCGGGCAGGGGGCGTTGAACACTGAAGCTTTCTTT. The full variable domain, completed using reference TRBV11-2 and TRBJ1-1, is EAGVAQSPRYKIIEKRQSVAFWCNPISGHATLYWYQQILGQGPKLLIQFQNNGVVDDSQLPKDRFSAERLKGVDSTLKIQPAKLEDSAVYLCASSAGQGALNTEAFFGQGTRLTVV.

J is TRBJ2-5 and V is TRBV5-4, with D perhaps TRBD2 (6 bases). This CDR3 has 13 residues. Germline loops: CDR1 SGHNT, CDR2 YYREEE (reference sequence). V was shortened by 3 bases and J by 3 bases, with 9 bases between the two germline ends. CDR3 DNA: TGTGCCAGCAGCTATTGGGGGGAAGAGACCCAGTACTTC. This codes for CASSYWGEETQYF.

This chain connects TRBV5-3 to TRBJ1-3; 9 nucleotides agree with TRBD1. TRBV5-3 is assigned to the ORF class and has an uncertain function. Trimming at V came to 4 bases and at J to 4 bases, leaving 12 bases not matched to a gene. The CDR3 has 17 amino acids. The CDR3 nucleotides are TGTGCCAGAAGCAGGGGACAGGGAAATTGGTTCGGAAACACCATATATTTT. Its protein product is CARSRGQGNWFGNTIYF.

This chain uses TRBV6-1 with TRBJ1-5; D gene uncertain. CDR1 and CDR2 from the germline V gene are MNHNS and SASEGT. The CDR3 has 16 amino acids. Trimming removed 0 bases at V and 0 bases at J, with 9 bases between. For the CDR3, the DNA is TGTGCCAGCAGTGAAGCTGTTTACAGTAGCAATCAGCCCCAGCATTTT. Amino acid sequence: CASSEAVYSSNQPQHF.

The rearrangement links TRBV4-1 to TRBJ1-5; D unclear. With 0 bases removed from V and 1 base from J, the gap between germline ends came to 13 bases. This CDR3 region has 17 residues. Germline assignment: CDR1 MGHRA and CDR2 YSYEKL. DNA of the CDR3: TGCGCCAGCAGCCAAGAAGGTGGTAGAGGCAGCAATCAGCCCCAGCATTTT. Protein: CASSQEGGRGSNQPQHF.

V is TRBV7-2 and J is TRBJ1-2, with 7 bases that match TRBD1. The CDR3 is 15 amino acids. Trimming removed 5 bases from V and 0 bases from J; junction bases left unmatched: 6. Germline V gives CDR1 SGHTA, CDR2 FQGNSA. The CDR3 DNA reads TGTGCCAGCAGCCCCAGGGGGGAAGCTAACTATGGCTACACCTTC. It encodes CASSPRGEANYGYTF.

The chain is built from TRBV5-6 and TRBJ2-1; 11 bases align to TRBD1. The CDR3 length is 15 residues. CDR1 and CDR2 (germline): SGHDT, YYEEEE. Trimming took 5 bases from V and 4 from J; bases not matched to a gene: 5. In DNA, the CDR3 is TGTGCCAGCAGTCCCGGGACAGGGGGGTACAATGAGCAGTTCTTC. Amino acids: CASSPGTGGYNEQFF.

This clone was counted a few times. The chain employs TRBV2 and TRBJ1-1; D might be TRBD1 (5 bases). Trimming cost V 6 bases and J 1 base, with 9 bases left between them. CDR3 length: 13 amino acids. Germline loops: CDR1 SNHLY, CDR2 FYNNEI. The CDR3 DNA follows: TGTGCCAGCAGGTGGGGCCAGAACACTGAAGCTTTCTTT. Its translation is CASRWGQNTEAFF.

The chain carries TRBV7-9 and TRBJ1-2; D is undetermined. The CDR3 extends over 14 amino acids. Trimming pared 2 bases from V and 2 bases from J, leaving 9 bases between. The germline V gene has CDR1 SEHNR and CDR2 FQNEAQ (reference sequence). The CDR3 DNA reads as TGTGCCAGCAGCTTAAGGACGGGGAACTATGGCTACACCTTC. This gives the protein CASSLRTGNYGYTF.

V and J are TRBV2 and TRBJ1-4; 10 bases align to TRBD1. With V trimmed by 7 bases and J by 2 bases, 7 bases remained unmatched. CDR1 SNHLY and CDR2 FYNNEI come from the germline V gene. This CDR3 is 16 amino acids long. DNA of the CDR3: TGTGCCAGCACCCCGGGACAGGGGACGACTAATGAAAAACTGTTTTTT. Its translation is CASTPGQGTTNEKLFF.

Here the CDR3 reads CASSPDRLAPYGYTF. CDR3 in DNA: TGTGCCAGCAGCCCTGACAGGTTGGCTCCTTATGGCTACACCTTC. V and J are TRBV6-5 and TRBJ1-2; a possible D gene is TRBD1 (6 bases). Germline CDR1 MNHEY, CDR2 SVGAGI. Trimming shortened V by 6 bases and J by 5 bases, and 19 bases separated the two germline ends. This CDR3 has 15 amino acids.